This TCR beta chain was obtained from a study of blood T cell repertoires in COVID-19. V lost 0 bases and J lost 0, with 12 bases in between. This CDR3 comprises 16 residues. The germline V gene has CDR1 SGHRS and CDR2 YFSETQ. Repertoires were generated with immunoSEQ multiplex PCR, while TCRdb's copy carries only in-frame clones and drops some. The profile shows some 88,000 clones, 65% to 90% of them singletons. This sequence originates from a man in his 60s with acute or convalescent COVID-19. The chain carries TRBV5-1 and TRBJ1-1; no clear D. Sequencing was performed on peripheral blood. DNA of the CDR3: TGCGCCAGCAGCTTGGCATTATCCAGAATGAACACTGAAGCTTTCTTT. This sequence encodes CASSLALSRMNTEAFF.